This TCR beta chain was captured in a study of T cell repertoires in cytomegalovirus infection. Study-wide background: Public TCR beta signatures marked donors with CMV infection and the matching HLA.

TCRdb reprocessed the reads via MiXCR and lists one record per CDR3 protein. The sample shows roughly 500,000 distinct CDR3 sequences, 16% of them seen only once. The CDR3 sequence is 16 residues long. The V segment lost 0 bases and the J segment 2 bases; nucleotides outside the gene matches: 5. CDR1 and CDR2 (germline): SGHAT, FQDESV (reference sequence). This clonotype was counted only a few times. The antigen remains undetermined. Study findings and constraints: In two of eight donors, the top clonotype was HLA-C-restricted CMV-specific.

This TCR came from a human donor in good health (CMV status not recorded). Some clones in this sample may be carry-over from other donors' samples. The J gene is TRBJ2-7, the V gene TRBV11-1; 9 nucleotides align to TRBD1. Sequencing was done on a sample of CD8+ T cells from PBMCs. CDR3 in DNA: TGTGCCAGCAGCTTAGCGAGGGGGACAGGGCCCTACGAGCAGTACTTC. It yields the protein CASSLARGTGPYEQYF.